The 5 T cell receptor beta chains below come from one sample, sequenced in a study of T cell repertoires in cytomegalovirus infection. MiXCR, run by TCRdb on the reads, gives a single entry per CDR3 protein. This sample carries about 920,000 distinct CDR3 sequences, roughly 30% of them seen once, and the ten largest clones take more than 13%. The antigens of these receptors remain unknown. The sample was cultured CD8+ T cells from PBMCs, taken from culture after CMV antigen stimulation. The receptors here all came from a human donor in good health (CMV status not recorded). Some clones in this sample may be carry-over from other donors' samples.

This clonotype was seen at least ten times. CDR3 region: CASSYRGGYGEAFF. Written as DNA, the CDR3 is TGTGCCAGCAGCTATCGGGGGGGATATGGTGAAGCTTTCTTT. The chain couples TRBV7-2 to TRBJ1-1; a weak D match, TRBD1 (5 bases). The V end was cut by 4 bases, the J end by 7 bases, with 16 bases between. CDR1 SGHTA and CDR2 FQGNSA come from the germline V gene. The CDR3 is 14 amino acids.

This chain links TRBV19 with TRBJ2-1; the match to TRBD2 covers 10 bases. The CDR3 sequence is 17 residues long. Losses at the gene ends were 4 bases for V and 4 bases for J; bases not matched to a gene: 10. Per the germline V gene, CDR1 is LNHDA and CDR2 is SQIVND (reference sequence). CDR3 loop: CASSNLASGGYYNEQFF. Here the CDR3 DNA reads TGTGCCAGTAGTAATTTAGCTAGCGGGGGTTATTACAATGAGCAGTTCTTC.

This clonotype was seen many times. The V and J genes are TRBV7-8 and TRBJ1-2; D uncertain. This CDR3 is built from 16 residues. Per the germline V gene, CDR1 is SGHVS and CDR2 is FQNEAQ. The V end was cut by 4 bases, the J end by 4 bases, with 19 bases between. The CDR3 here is CASSSRIGGSLYGYTF. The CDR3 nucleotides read TGTGCCAGCAGCTCCCGCATCGGTGGTTCCCTCTATGGCTACACCTTC. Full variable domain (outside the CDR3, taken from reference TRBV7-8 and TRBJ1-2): GAGVSQSPRYKVAKRGQDVALRCDPISGHVSLFWYQQALGQGPEFLTYFQNEAQLDKSGLPSDRFFAERPEGSVSTLKIQRTQQEDSAVYLCASSSRIGGSLYGYTFGSGTRLTVV.

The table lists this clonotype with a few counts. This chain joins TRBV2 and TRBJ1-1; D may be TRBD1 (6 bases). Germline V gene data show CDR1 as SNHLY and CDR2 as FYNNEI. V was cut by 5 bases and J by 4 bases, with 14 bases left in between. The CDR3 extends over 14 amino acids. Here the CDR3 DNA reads TGTGCCAGCAGTAGAGGCAGGGGCTCCACTGAAGCTTTCTTT. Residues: CASSRGRGSTEAFF.

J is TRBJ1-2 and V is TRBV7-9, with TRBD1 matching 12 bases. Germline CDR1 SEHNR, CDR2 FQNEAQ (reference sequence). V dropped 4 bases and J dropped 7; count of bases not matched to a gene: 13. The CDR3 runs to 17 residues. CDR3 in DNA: TGTGCCAGCAGCTCTCCGGGACAGGGGGCTATTCATGGTGGCTACACCTTC. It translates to CASSSPGQGAIHGGYTF.